The 27 T cell receptor beta chains below come from one sample, sequenced in a study of cytomegalovirus exposure and HLA in healthy donors. The primer mix had 60 Vbeta and 13 Jbeta primers. The repertoire was sequenced with immunoSEQ multiplex PCR; TCRdb's copy has only in-frame clones and lacks some. The sample includes about 110,000 clones, 82% seen only once; the top ten take under 3.5%. Sequencing was performed on PBMCs. The origin of the receptors is a man younger than 40 in good health and CMV-seropositive.

The gene calls are TRBV2 and TRBJ1-5; perhaps TRBD1 as D (5 bases). This CDR3 is built from 15 residues. V was pared by 6 bases and J by 2 bases, with 14 bases between. The germline V gene has CDR1 SNHLY and CDR2 FYNNEI. As DNA, the CDR3 is TGTGCCAGCAGCGCCTCACAGGTTGGCAATCAGCCCCAGCATTTT. Translation gives CASSASQVGNQPQHF.

The rearrangement joins TRBV5-4 to TRBJ1-2, with TRBD1 matching over 12 bases. Germline lookup yields CDR1 SGHNT and CDR2 YYREEE (reference sequence). The CDR3 length is 14 residues. V lost 0 bases to trimming and J lost 8 bases; unmatched junction nucleotides: 2. CDR3 region: CASSLAGTGGGYTF. Here the CDR3 DNA reads TGTGCCAGCAGCTTGGCCGGGACAGGGGGCGGCTACACCTTC.

The chain has TRBV5-1 and TRBJ1-3; 7 positions match TRBD1. V trimming: 2 bases; J trimming: 0 bases; junction bases outside the gene matches: 5. The germline V gene encodes CDR1 SGHRS and CDR2 YFSETQ. The CDR3 is made up of 16 amino acids. The CDR3 nucleotides are TGCGCCAGCAGCTTCGGACAGGCGAGCTCTGGAAACACCATATATTTT. It codes for CASSFGQASSGNTIYF.

The rearrangement uses TRBV25-1 and TRBJ1-1; D not certain. The CDR3 contains 12 residues. Trimming took 2 bases from V and 8 from J, leaving 9 bases between them. Germline V lookup: CDR1 MGHDK, CDR2 SYGVNS. The CDR3 nucleotides read TGTGCCAGCAGTGAAAGTTTAGAAGAAGCTTTCTTT. Its translation is CASSESLEEAFF.

The chain is built from TRBV11-2 and TRBJ1-2; no definite D call. With 4 bases removed from V and 1 base from J, the gap between germline ends came to 13 bases. CDR1 and CDR2 from the germline V gene are SGHAT and FQNNGV. The CDR3 sequence is 15 residues long. CDR3 in amino acids: CASSSLSNLNYGYTF. CDR3 sequence (DNA): TGTGCCAGCAGCTCTCTTAGCAACCTTAACTATGGCTACACCTTC.

There are a few counts of this clone. The gene calls are TRBV10-3 and TRBJ2-3; D is perhaps TRBD2 (7 bases). This CDR3 contains 15 residues. Germline lookup yields CDR1 ENHRY and CDR2 SYGVKD. Deletions cut 2 bases from V and 4 bases from J, with 13 bases between. The CDR3 protein is CAISERGGLSDTQYF. CDR3 DNA: TGTGCCATCAGTGAGAGGGGGGGGTTGTCAGATACGCAGTATTTT.

In nucleotides, the CDR3 is TGTGCCAGCAGGACCGACAGGCTTAATCCCTACGAGCAGTACTTC. Its protein is CASRTDRLNPYEQYF. The V gene is TRBV6-1, the J gene TRBJ2-7, with TRBD1 as a possible D gene (6 bases). V was trimmed by 6 bases and J by 2 bases, leaving 17 bases between them. The CDR3 sequence is 15 residues long. Per germline, CDR1 MNHNS and CDR2 SASEGT.

The chain is built from TRBV6-5 and TRBJ2-7; D remains ambiguous. The V gene's germline CDR1 is MNHEY and CDR2 SVGAGI. With 5 bases removed from V and 0 bases from J, the gap between germline ends came to 8 bases. The CDR3 runs to 13 residues. This chain's CDR3 is CASSEDNSYEQYF. The CDR3 DNA sequence: TGTGCCAGCAGTGAGGATAACTCCTACGAGCAGTACTTC.

The V gene is TRBV14, the J gene TRBJ2-3; possibly TRBD1 for D (5 bases). The CDR3 is 15 residues long. Germline V CDR1 and CDR2: SGHDN, FVKESK. V was trimmed by 2 bases and J by 0 bases, leaving 9 bases between them. The CDR3: CASSQFDSSTDTQYF. CDR3 DNA: TGTGCCAGCAGCCAATTTGACAGCAGCACAGATACGCAGTATTTT.

The chain has TRBV5-1 and TRBJ2-1, with D possibly matching TRBD1 (6 bases). Trimming pared 3 bases from V and 8 bases from J, leaving 9 bases between. CDR1 is SGHRS and CDR2 is YFSETQ in the germline V gene. CDR3 length: 12 amino acids. The CDR3 bases are TGCGCCAGCAGCTCTTACAGGGATGAGCAGTTCTTC. Translation: CASSSYRDEQFF.

The chain links TRBV18 to TRBJ1-6; possibly TRBD1 for D (6 bases). Trimming pared 2 bases from V and 7 bases from J, leaving 12 bases between. The CDR3 contains 15 residues. CDR1 is KGHSH and CDR2 is LQKENI in the germline V gene. The CDR3 bases are TGTGCCAGCTCACCAGAGTCAGGGGCCAATTCACCCCTCCACTTT. It specifies CASSPESGANSPLHF.

The rearrangement uses TRBV9 and TRBJ1-1; TRBD1 matches 7 bases. The CDR3 totals 16 residues. Germline V gene lookup returns CDR1 SGDLS and CDR2 YYNGEE. Trimming removed 4 bases from V and 1 base from J; junction bases left unmatched: 10. The CDR3, as DNA: TGTGCCAGCAGCTCAGCGACAGGGATGACGAACACTGAAGCTTTCTTT. Translation: CASSSATGMTNTEAFF.

The chain is built from TRBV6-6 and TRBJ2-5, with 9 bases identical to TRBD1. Trimming cost V 7 bases and J 2 bases; bases outside gene matches: 5. Germline CDR1 and CDR2: MNHNY and SVGAGI (reference sequence). The CDR3 length is 14 residues. This CDR3 is CASKYRGPQETQYF. The CDR3 nucleotides are TGTGCCAGCAAGTACAGGGGGCCTCAAGAGACCCAGTACTTC.

This chain links TRBV5-1 with TRBJ1-4, with D uncertain. Per germline, CDR1 SGHRS and CDR2 YFSETQ. The CDR3 has 13 amino acids. V was clipped by 1 base and J by 5 bases, with 6 bases between them. The CDR3 DNA sequence: TGCGCCAGCAGCTTGTACGAGAATGAAAAACTGTTTTTT. This gives the protein CASSLYENEKLFF.

The chain carries TRBV5-4 and TRBJ2-1, with 7 nucleotides matching TRBD2. Germline V gives CDR1 SGHNT, CDR2 YYREEE (reference sequence). The CDR3 sequence is 14 residues long. Trimming at V came to 0 bases and at J to 6 bases, leaving 3 bases not matched to a gene. The CDR3 spells CASSLERGSNEQFF. Written as DNA, the CDR3 is TGTGCCAGCAGCTTGGAGCGGGGCAGCAATGAGCAGTTCTTC. Supplemented by reference TRBV5-4 and TRBJ2-1, the full variable domain reads ETGVTQSPTHLIKTRGQQVTLRCSSQSGHNTVSWYQQALGQGPQFIFQYYREEENGRGNFPPRFSGLQFPNYSSELNVNALELDDSALYLCASSLERGSNEQFFGPGTRLTVL.

A note on this clone: At one boundary the junction diverges from the germline segment, which might be a read error. This chain links TRBV9 with TRBJ1-4; a possible D gene is TRBD1 (5 bases). Germline loops: CDR1 SGDLS, CDR2 YYNGEE. This CDR3 is built from 15 residues. The CDR3 is CAGSISGITNEKLFF. CDR3 in DNA: TGTGCCGGCAGCATCTCAGGGATAACTAATGAAAAACTGTTTTTT. The full variable domain, completed using reference TRBV9 and TRBJ1-4, is DSGVTQTPKHLITATGQRVTLRCSPRSGDLSVYWYQQSLDQGLQFLIQYYNGEERAKGNILERFSAQQFPDLHSELNLSSLELGDSALYFCAGSISGITNEKLFFGSGTQLSVL.

With respect to this clone: One junction end disagrees with the germline gene, perhaps due to a read error. This chain connects TRBV5-4 to TRBJ2-6; possible D gene TRBD1, 5 bases. This CDR3 comprises 15 residues. Germline CDR1 and CDR2: SGHNT and YYREEE (reference sequence). The CDR3 nucleotides are TGTGCCAGCAGCTTGATGGGCTCTGGGGCCAACGGCCTGACTTTC. Translation gives CASSLMGSGANGLTF.

The chain carries TRBV2 and TRBJ2-5; 11 nucleotides align to TRBD1. V shed 4 bases and J 7 bases; nucleotides not matched to a gene: 2. Germline loops: CDR1 SNHLY, CDR2 FYNNEI. The CDR3 has 13 amino acids. CDR3 coding DNA: TGTGCCAGCAGTGTGGGACAGGGGGGGACCCAGTACTTC. Its protein is CASSVGQGGTQYF.

The V and J genes are TRBV28 and TRBJ1-5; possible D gene TRBD1, 6 bases. Germline V CDR1 and CDR2: MDHEN, SYDVKM. This CDR3 spans 15 amino acids. V was trimmed by 7 bases and J by 3 bases, leaving 16 bases between them. Here the CDR3 reads CASTEPGHDNQPQHF. The DNA for the CDR3 is TGTGCCAGCACCGAACCGGGACACGACAATCAGCCCCAGCATTTT.

V usage is TRBV5-8 and J usage is TRBJ2-7, with 8 positions matching TRBD1. The CDR3 sequence is 14 residues long. CDR1 and CDR2 from the germline V gene are SGHTS and YDEGEE. V dropped 4 bases and J dropped 2; count of bases not matched to a gene: 5. The CDR3 loop is CASSPGTGAYEQYF. As DNA, the CDR3 is TGTGCCAGCAGCCCCGGGACAGGAGCCTACGAGCAGTACTTC.

CDR3 residues: CASSLSFFAGTEAFF. CDR3 nucleotide sequence: TGTGCCAGCAGCCTTAGTTTCTTCGCCGGCACTGAAGCTTTCTTT. V is TRBV7-2 and J is TRBJ1-1; D is unresolved. Germline loops: CDR1 SGHTA, CDR2 FQGNSA. This CDR3 region has 15 residues. The V and J ends lost 5 bases and 4 bases respectively, with 17 bases between them.

The V and J genes are TRBV7-8 and TRBJ1-4; D unclear. V shed 2 bases and J shed 7 bases, with 8 bases lying between them. This CDR3 is built from 13 residues. Germline CDR1 reads SGHVS; CDR2 reads FQNEAQ. The CDR3 coding sequence is TGTGCCAGCAGCTTATCGGAGACTGAAAAACTGTTTTTT. Its protein is CASSLSETEKLFF.

This chain links TRBV13 with TRBJ1-2; 9 bases fit TRBD1. CDR1 and CDR2 from the germline V gene are PRHDT and FYEKMQ (reference sequence). CDR3 length: 12 amino acids. V was clipped by 0 bases and J by 12 bases; unmatched bases: 2. The CDR3 spells CASSLGGQGDTF. The CDR3 bases are TGTGCCAGCAGCTTAGGGGGACAGGGCGACACCTTC.

The CDR3 sequence: CASSLGGGSSGANVLTF. Written as DNA, the CDR3 is TGCGCCAGCAGCTTGGGGGGCGGCAGCTCTGGGGCCAACGTCCTGACTTTC. The J gene is TRBJ2-6, the V gene TRBV5-1; D possibly corresponds to TRBD1 (5 bases). V lost 0 bases to trimming and J lost 0 bases, with 10 bases between them. Germline loops: CDR1 SGHRS, CDR2 YFSETQ. The CDR3 loop spans 17 amino acids. Together with reference TRBV5-1 and TRBJ2-6, the CDR3 gives the full variable domain: KAGVTQTPRYLIKTRGQQVTLSCSPISGHRSVSWYQQTPGQGLQFLFEYFSETQRNKGNFPGRFSGRQFSNSRSEMNVSTLELGDSALYLCASSLGGGSSGANVLTFGAGSRLTVL.

The V gene is TRBV2, the J gene TRBJ2-7, with 9 bases that match TRBD2. The CDR3 is made up of 15 amino acids. CDR1 and CDR2 (germline): SNHLY, FYNNEI. Trimming took 6 bases from V and 6 from J; bases not matched to a gene: 12. The CDR3 sequence: CASRDVSGGTFEQYF. In DNA, the CDR3 is TGTGCCAGCAGGGACGTTAGCGGGGGAACCTTCGAGCAGTACTTC.

The rearrangement joins TRBV7-8 to TRBJ1-3; no clear D. From germline, CDR1 is SGHVS and CDR2 FQNEAQ. The CDR3 length is 18 residues. Trimming removed 5 bases at V and 0 bases at J, with 20 bases between. CDR3 DNA sequence: TGTGCCAGCAGCCTTACGCGGGTTGGATTAAACTCTGGAAACACCATATATTTT. Translating gives CASSLTRVGLNSGNTIYF.

The chain couples TRBV2 to TRBJ2-2, with 10 bases identical to TRBD1. Germline V gene lookup returns CDR1 SNHLY and CDR2 FYNNEI. The CDR3 length is 14 residues. J was trimmed by 5 bases and V by 6 bases; bases with no gene match: 3. Here the CDR3 reads CASSPGQGTGELFF. The CDR3 region has the DNA TGTGCCAGCAGCCCGGGACAGGGGACCGGGGAGCTGTTTTTT.